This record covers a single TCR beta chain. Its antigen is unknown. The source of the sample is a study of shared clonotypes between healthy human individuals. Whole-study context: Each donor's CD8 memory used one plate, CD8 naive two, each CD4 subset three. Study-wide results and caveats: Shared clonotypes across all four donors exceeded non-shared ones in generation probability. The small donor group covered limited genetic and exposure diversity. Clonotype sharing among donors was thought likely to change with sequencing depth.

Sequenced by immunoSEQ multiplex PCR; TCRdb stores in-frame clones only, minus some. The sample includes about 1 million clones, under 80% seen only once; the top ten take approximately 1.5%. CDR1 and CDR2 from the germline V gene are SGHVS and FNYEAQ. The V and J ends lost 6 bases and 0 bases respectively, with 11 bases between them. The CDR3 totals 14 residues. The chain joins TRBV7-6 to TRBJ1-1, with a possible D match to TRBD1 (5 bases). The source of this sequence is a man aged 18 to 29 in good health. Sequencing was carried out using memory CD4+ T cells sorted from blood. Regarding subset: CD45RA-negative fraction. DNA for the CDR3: TGTGCCAGCAGTTATGGGGGGTTGAACACTGAAGCTTTCTTT. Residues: CASSYGGLNTEAFF. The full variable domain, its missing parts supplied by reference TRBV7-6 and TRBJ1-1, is GAGVSQSPRYKVTKRGQDVALRCDPISGHVSLYWYRQALGQGPEFLTYFNYEAQQDKSGLPNDRFSAERPEGSISTLTIQRTEQRDSAMYRCASSYGGLNTEAFFGQGTRLTVV.